This TCR beta chain was profiled in a study of T cells in Graves' hyperthyroidism and ophthalmopathy. Study information: Blood was drawn when the patient was first diagnosed and still untreated.

This clonotype has a count of ten or more. Used for diagnoses were clinical symptoms, serum thyroxine and TRAb, thyroid ultrasound and orbital computed tomography. Cells are PBMCs isolated from roughly 9.2 ml of fresh blood. CDR3 length: 12 amino acids. From germline, CDR1 is SGHTA and CDR2 FQGNSA. V was cut by 6 bases and J by 2 bases, with 4 bases left in between. Amplification yielded TCR beta CDR3 regions, with RNA transcripts as the source. Researchers ran a first-round RT-PCR on the TCR CDR3 using the HTBI primer set. Using its own MiXCR run on the multiplex PCR reads, TCRdb lists one record per CDR3 protein. In the table there are 550,000 to 650,000 distinct CDR3 sequences, 11% to 15% of which are singletons.

Sequenced: blood. The sequence was obtained from a woman aged 40-49 years with Graves' hyperthyroidism. V and J are TRBV7-2 and TRBJ2-2, with D unresolved. CDR3: CASRLNTGELFF. CDR3 in DNA: TGTGCCAGCAGGCTAAACACCGGGGAGCTGTTTTTT.